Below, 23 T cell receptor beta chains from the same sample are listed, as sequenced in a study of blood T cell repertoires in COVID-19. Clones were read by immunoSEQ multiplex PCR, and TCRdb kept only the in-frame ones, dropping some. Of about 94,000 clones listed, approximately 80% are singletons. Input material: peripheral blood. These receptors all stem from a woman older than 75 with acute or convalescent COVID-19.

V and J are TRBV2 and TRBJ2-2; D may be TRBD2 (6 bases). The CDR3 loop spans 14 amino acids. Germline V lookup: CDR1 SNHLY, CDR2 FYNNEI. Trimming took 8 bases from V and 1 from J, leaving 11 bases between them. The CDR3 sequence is CASGDFVNTGELFF. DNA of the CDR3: TGTGCCAGCGGGGACTTCGTGAACACCGGGGAGCTGTTTTTT.

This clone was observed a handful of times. The CDR3 coding sequence is TGCGCCAGCAGTTCAGGGGGTGGTACTGAAGCTTTCTTT. This encodes CASSSGGGTEAFF. The rearrangement joins TRBV5-1 to TRBJ1-1; TRBD1 aligns across 7 bases. The CDR3 is 13 residues long. V lost 5 bases and J lost 5; bases outside the gene matches: 6. The V gene's germline CDR1 is SGHRS and CDR2 YFSETQ. The whole variable domain, filled in from reference TRBV5-1 and TRBJ1-1, reads KAGVTQTPRYLIKTRGQQVTLSCSPISGHRSVSWYQQTPGQGLQFLFEYFSETQRNKGNFPGRFSGRQFSNSRSEMNVSTLELGDSALYLCASSSGGGTEAFFGQGTRLTVV.

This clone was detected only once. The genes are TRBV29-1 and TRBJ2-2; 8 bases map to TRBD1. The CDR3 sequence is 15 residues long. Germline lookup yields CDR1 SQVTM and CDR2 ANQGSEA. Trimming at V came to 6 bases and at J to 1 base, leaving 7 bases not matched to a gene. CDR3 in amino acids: CSVGPRGRNTGELFF. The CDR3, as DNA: TGCAGCGTGGGCCCCAGGGGGCGGAACACCGGGGAGCTGTTTTTT.

The CDR3 sequence: CASSQDPAGHSYEQYF. CDR3 DNA: TGCGCCAGCAGCCAAGATCCAGCGGGCCATTCCTACGAGCAGTACTTC. This chain links TRBV4-1 with TRBJ2-7; weak D call: TRBD2 (6 bases). This CDR3 is 16 amino acids long. CDR1 and CDR2 from the germline V gene are MGHRA and YSYEKL. V lost 0 bases, J lost 1 base, and 13 bases lay in between.

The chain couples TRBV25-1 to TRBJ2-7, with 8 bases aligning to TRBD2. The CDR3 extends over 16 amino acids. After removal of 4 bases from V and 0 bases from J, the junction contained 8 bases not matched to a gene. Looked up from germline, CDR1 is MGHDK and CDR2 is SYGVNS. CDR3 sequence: CASSGAGRGGSYEQYF. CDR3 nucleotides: TGTGCCAGCAGTGGGGCAGGCCGGGGGGGCTCCTACGAGCAGTACTTC.

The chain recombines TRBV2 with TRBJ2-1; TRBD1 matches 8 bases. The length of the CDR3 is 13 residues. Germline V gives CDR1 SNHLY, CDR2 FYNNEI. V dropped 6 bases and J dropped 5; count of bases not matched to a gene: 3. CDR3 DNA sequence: TGTGCCAGCAGAAAGGACAGGGACAATGAGCAGTTCTTC. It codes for CASRKDRDNEQFF. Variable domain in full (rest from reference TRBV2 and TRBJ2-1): EPEVTQTPSHQVTQMGQEVILRCVPISNHLYFYWYRQILGQKVEFLVSFYNNEISEKSEIFDDQFSVERPDGSNFTLKIRSTKLEDSAMYFCASRKDRDNEQFFGPGTRLTVL.

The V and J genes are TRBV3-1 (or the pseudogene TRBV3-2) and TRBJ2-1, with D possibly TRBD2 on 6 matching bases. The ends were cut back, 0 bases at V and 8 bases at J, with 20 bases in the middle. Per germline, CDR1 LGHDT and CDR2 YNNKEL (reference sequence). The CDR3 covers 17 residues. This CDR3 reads CASSQDRPGRGIDEQFF. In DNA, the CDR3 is TGTGCCAGCAGCCAAGATCGGCCAGGGCGCGGGATAGATGAGCAGTTCTTC.

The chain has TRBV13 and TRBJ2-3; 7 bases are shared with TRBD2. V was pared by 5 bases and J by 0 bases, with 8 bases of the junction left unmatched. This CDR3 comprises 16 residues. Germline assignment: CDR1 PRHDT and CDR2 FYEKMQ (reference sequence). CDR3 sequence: CASSRREWPSTDTQYF. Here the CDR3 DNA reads TGTGCCAGCAGCAGGCGGGAGTGGCCTAGCACAGATACGCAGTATTTT. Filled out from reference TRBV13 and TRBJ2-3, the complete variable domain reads AAGVIQSPRHLIKEKRETATLKCYPIPRHDTVYWYQQGPGQDPQFLISFYEKMQSDKGSIPDRFSAQQFSDYHSELNMSSLELGDSALYFCASSRREWPSTDTQYFGPGTRLTVL.

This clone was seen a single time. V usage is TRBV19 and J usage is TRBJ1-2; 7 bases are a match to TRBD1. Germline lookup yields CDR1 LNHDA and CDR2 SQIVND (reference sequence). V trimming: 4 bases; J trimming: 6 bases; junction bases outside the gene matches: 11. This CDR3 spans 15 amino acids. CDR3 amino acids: CASSTSQGGLDGYTF. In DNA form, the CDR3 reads TGTGCCAGTAGTACAAGTCAGGGGGGCCTCGATGGCTACACCTTC.

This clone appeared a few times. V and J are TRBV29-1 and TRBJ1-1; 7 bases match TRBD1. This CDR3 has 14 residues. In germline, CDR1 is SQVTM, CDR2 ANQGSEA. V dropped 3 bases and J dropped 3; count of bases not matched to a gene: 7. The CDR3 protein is CSVDRTGGDTEAFF. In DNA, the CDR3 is TGCAGCGTTGATAGGACAGGAGGGGACACTGAAGCTTTCTTT.

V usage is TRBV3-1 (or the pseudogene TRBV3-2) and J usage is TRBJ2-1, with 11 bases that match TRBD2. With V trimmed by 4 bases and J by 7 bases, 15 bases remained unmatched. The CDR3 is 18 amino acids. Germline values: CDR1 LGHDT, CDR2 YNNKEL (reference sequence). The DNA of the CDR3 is TGTGCCAGCAGCCGCCCTACAATTAGCGGGGGGGCCAAGAATGAGCAGTTCTTC. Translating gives CASSRPTISGGAKNEQFF.

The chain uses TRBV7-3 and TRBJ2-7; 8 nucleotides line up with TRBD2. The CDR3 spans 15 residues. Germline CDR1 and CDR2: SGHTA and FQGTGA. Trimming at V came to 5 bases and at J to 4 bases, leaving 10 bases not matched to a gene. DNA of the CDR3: TGTGCCAGCAGCCGAGATAGCGGGGTGGGATACGAGCAGTACTTC. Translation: CASSRDSGVGYEQYF.

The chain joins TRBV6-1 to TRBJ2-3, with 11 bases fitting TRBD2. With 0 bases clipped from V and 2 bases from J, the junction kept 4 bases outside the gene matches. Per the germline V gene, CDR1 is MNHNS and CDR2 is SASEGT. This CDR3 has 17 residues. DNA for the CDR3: TGTGCCAGCAGTGAAGCGCCGGGACTAGCGGCCACAGATACGCAGTATTTT. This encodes CASSEAPGLAATDTQYF.

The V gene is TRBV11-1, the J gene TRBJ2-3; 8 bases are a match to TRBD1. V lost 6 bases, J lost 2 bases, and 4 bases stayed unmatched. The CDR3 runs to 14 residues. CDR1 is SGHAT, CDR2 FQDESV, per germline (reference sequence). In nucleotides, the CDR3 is TGTGCCAGCAGATACAGGGGGGTCACAGATACGCAGTATTTT. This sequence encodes CASRYRGVTDTQYF.

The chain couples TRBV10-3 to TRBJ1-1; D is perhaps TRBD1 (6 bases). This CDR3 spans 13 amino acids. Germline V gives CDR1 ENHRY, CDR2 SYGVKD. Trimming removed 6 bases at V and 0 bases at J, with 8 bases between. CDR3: CAISRDMNTEAFF. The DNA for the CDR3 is TGTGCCATCAGCCGGGACATGAACACTGAAGCTTTCTTT.

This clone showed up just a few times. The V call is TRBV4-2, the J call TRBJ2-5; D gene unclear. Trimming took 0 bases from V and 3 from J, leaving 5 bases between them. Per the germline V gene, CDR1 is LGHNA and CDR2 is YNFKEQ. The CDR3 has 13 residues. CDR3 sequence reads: CASSQDQKETQYF. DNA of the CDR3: TGTGCCAGCAGCCAAGATCAAAAAGAGACCCAGTACTTC.

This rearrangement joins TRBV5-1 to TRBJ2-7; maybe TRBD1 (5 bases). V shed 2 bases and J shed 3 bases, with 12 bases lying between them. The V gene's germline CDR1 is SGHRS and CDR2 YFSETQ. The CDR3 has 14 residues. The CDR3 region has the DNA TGCGCCAGCAGCTTAACACAGGTTAACTACGAGCAGTACTTC. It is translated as CASSLTQVNYEQYF.

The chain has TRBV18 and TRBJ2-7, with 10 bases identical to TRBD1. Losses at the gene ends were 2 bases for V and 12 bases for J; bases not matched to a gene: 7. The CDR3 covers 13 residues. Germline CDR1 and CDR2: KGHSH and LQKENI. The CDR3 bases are TGTGCCAGCTCACCAGGGGCGGACAGGGGGTCGTACTTC. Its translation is CASSPGADRGSYF.

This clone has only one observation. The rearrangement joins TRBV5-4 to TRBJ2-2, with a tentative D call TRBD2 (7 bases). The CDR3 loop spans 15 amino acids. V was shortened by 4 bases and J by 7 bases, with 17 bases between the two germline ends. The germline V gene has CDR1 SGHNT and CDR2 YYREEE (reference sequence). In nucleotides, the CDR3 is TGTGCCAGCAGCAATTACGGGGGGCCCGGCGGGGAGCTGTTTTTT. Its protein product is CASSNYGGPGGELFF.

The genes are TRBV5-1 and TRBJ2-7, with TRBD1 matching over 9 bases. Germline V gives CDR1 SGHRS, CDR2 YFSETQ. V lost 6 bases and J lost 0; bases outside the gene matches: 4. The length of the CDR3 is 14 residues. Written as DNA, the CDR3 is TGCGCCAGCAAACCGACAGGGGGCTCCTACGAGCAGTACTTC. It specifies CASKPTGGSYEQYF.

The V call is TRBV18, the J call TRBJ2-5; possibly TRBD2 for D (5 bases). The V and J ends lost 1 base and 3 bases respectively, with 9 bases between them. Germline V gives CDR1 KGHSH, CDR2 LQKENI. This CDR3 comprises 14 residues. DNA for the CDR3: TGTGCCAGCTCACCACGGAACGGGAAAGAGACCCAGTACTTC. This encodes CASSPRNGKETQYF.

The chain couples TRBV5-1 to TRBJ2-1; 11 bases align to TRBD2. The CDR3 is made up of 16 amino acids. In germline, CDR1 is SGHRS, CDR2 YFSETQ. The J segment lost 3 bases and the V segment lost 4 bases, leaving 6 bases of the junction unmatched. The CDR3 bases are TGCGCCAGCAGCATAGGACTAGCGGGCTTCTACAATGAGCAGTTCTTC. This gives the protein CASSIGLAGFYNEQFF.

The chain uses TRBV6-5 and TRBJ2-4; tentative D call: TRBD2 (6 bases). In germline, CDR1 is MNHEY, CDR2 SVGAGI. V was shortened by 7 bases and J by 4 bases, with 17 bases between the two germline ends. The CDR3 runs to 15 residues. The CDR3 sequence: CASKKWRENKNIQYF. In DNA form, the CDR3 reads TGTGCCAGCAAGAAGTGGAGGGAAAATAAAAACATTCAGTACTTC.